A single sample is the source of the 25 T cell receptor beta chains below, sequenced in a study of blood T cell repertoires in COVID-19. The table came from immunoSEQ multiplex PCR; TCRdb's copy has only in-frame clones and leaves some out. The sample comprises approximately 61,000 clones, 85% of which are singletons, and under 6% rests with the top ten. The sample taken for sequencing was peripheral blood. The source of these receptors is a man between 65 and 80 years old with acute or convalescent COVID-19.

A remark on this clone: An end of the junction differs from the germline gene, which may be a read error. In the same sample, other DNA sequences code for this CDR3. This rearrangement joins TRBV5-4 to TRBJ2-5; perhaps TRBD2 as D (7 bases). CDR1 and CDR2 (germline): SGHNT, YYREEE (reference sequence). This CDR3 is built from 17 residues. As DNA, the CDR3 is TGTGCTAGCAGCTCCGACCGGGCAGGGGTCCCCCGGGGGGCCCAGTACTTC. Translation gives CASSSDRAGVPRGAQYF.

The V call is TRBV5-1, the J call TRBJ2-1; TRBD2 matches at 10 bases. Germline V CDR1 and CDR2: SGHRS, YFSETQ. The CDR3 totals 13 residues. Trimming removed 7 bases from V and 7 bases from J; junction bases left unmatched: 5. CDR3 nucleotide sequence: TGCGCCAGCGCCAGCGGGGGGGCGAATGAGCAGTTCTTC. Residues: CASASGGANEQFF. Full variable domain (outside the CDR3, taken from reference TRBV5-1 and TRBJ2-1): KAGVTQTPRYLIKTRGQQVTLSCSPISGHRSVSWYQQTPGQGLQFLFEYFSETQRNKGNFPGRFSGRQFSNSRSEMNVSTLELGDSALYLCASASGGANEQFFGPGTRLTVL.

The rearrangement links TRBV3-1 (or the pseudogene TRBV3-2) to TRBJ1-2; TRBD1 matches at 8 bases. The trim removed 5 bases at V and 7 bases at J, leaving 12 bases unmatched. CDR3 size: 15 residues. In germline, CDR1 is LGHDT, CDR2 YNNKEL (reference sequence). Written as DNA, the CDR3 is TGTGCCAGCAGCGCGTACCCGGGACAGGTACGTGGCTACACCTTC. This codes for CASSAYPGQVRGYTF.

This chain joins TRBV11-2 and TRBJ1-4; the D gene is possibly TRBD1 (6 bases). This CDR3 comprises 13 residues. Trimming took 5 bases from V and 10 from J, leaving 14 bases between them. In germline, CDR1 is SGHAT, CDR2 FQNNGV. The chain's CDR3 is CASSRPGAAKLFF. CDR3 DNA: TGTGCCAGCAGCCGTCCAGGGGCCGCAAAACTGTTTTTT.

The J gene is TRBJ2-3, the V gene TRBV9; possibly TRBD1 for D (6 bases). V was shortened by 3 bases and J by 2 bases, with 16 bases between the two germline ends. Germline assignment: CDR1 SGDLS and CDR2 YYNGEE. This CDR3 is 16 amino acids long. CDR3 DNA sequence: TGTGCCAGCAGCGGTCCGCCAGGGGCCCACACAGATACGCAGTATTTT. This encodes CASSGPPGAHTDTQYF. The full variable domain, completed using reference TRBV9 and TRBJ2-3, is DSGVTQTPKHLITATGQRVTLRCSPRSGDLSVYWYQQSLDQGLQFLIQYYNGEERAKGNILERFSAQQFPDLHSELNLSSLELGDSALYFCASSGPPGAHTDTQYFGPGTRLTVL.

J is TRBJ1-1 and V is TRBV5-4; 9 bases match TRBD1. The CDR3 runs 16 residues. With V trimmed by 1 base and J by 4 bases, 8 bases remained unmatched. The germline CDR1 and CDR2 sequences are SGHNT and YYREEE (reference sequence). CDR3 DNA sequence: TGTGCCAGCAGCTTGCCCCCGGGACAGGGAATCACTGAAGCTTTCTTT. It codes for CASSLPPGQGITEAFF.

CDR3 amino acids: CASSPGAAGVYGTQYF. In DNA form, the CDR3 reads TGTGCCAGCAGCCCCGGGGCAGCGGGGGTTTATGGTACGCAGTATTTT. J is TRBJ2-3 and V is TRBV7-2; 8 bases are shared with TRBD2. V trimming: 5 bases; J trimming: 8 bases; junction bases outside the gene matches: 15. The CDR3 totals 16 residues. Germline CDR1 reads SGHTA; CDR2 reads FQGNSA.

This chain links TRBV3-1 (or the pseudogene TRBV3-2) with TRBJ2-1, with TRBD2 matching over 11 bases. Looked up from germline, CDR1 is LGHDT and CDR2 is YNNKEL (reference sequence). With V trimmed by 3 bases and J by 6 bases, 7 bases remained unmatched. The CDR3 sequence is 16 residues long. The CDR3 DNA follows: TGTGCCAGCAGCCACTTGTCCACTAGCGGGGGCAATGAGCAGTTCTTC. This gives the protein CASSHLSTSGGNEQFF.

The chain has TRBV28 and TRBJ1-1; a weak D match, TRBD1 (6 bases). V was cut by 7 bases and J by 10 bases, with 16 bases left in between. Per the germline V gene, CDR1 is MDHEN and CDR2 is SYDVKM. This CDR3 comprises 12 residues. The chain's CDR3 is CASMGGRGAAFF. The CDR3 bases are TGTGCCAGCATGGGGGGGCGAGGAGCAGCTTTCTTT.

This clone was recorded only once. The rearrangement uses TRBV10-1 and TRBJ2-1; TRBD2 matches at 13 bases. V trimming: 3 bases; J trimming: 15 bases; junction bases outside the gene matches: 8. CDR3 length equals 14 residues. CDR1 is WNHNN and CDR2 is SYGVQD in the germline V gene (reference sequence). The CDR3 DNA sequence: TGCGCCAGCAGTGATGGACTAGCGGGGGACCGGTGGTTCTTC. It translates to CASSDGLAGDRWFF.

This sequence joins TRBV5-1 and TRBJ2-7; TRBD1 aligns across 9 bases. The CDR3 length is 15 residues. CDR1 is SGHRS and CDR2 is YFSETQ in the germline V gene. V lost 0 bases, J lost 0 bases, and 1 base stayed unmatched. In DNA form, the CDR3 reads TGCGCCAGCAGCTTGGTGGACAGGGGCTCCTACGAGCAGTACTTC. Protein product: CASSLVDRGSYEQYF.

As DNA, the CDR3 is TGTGCCAGCAGCCATAGAACGGGAGTTGGAGATACGCAGTATTTT. Translated: CASSHRTGVGDTQYF. The V gene is TRBV14, the J gene TRBJ2-3; perhaps TRBD2 as D (6 bases). This CDR3 is built from 15 residues. Trimming cost V 3 bases and J 5 bases, with 15 bases left between them. The germline CDR1 and CDR2 sequences are SGHDN and FVKESK.

The V gene is TRBV4-2, the J gene TRBJ1-1; no clear D gene. CDR1 and CDR2 (germline): LGHNA, YNFKEQ. V was trimmed by 1 base and J by 9 bases, leaving 9 bases between them. The CDR3 totals 12 residues. This CDR3 reads CASSQGAGQAFF. CDR3 in DNA: TGTGCCAGCAGCCAAGGGGCAGGTCAAGCTTTCTTT.

The chain has TRBV28 and TRBJ1-2, with TRBD1 identical over 7 bases. Germline V gene lookup returns CDR1 MDHEN and CDR2 SYDVKM. With V trimmed by 4 bases and J by 4 bases, 0 bases remained unmatched. This CDR3 region has 12 residues. The CDR3 reads CASSWTGYGYTF. The CDR3, as DNA: TGTGCCAGCAGTTGGACAGGCTATGGCTACACCTTC.

This chain uses TRBV9 with TRBJ1-6; D gene uncertain. V dropped 3 bases and J dropped 7 bases, with 8 bases sitting between them. CDR3 length equals 13 residues. The V gene's germline CDR1 is SGDLS and CDR2 YYNGEE. CDR3 in amino acids: CASSGPQNSPLHF. The CDR3 coding sequence is TGTGCCAGCAGCGGCCCACAGAATTCACCCCTCCACTTT.

This clone has a single count. This chain joins TRBV7-9 and TRBJ1-1; D perhaps matches TRBD1 (5 bases). Germline CDR1 SEHNR, CDR2 FQNEAQ (reference sequence). The CDR3 length is 13 residues. Between the trimmed V and J ends, which lost 5 bases and 1 base, there was a span of 8 bases. CDR3 sequence reads: CASSPTGNTEAFF. The CDR3 nucleotides read TGTGCCAGCAGCCCTACAGGGAACACTGAAGCTTTCTTT. Complete variable domain (other parts from reference TRBV7-9 and TRBJ1-1): DTGVSQNPRHKITKRGQNVTFRCDPISEHNRLYWYRQTLGQGPEFLTYFQNEAQLEKSRLLSDRFSAERPKGSFSTLEIQRTEQGDSAMYLCASSPTGNTEAFFGQGTRLTVV.

The chain carries TRBV2 and TRBJ2-1, with 8 bases that match TRBD2. The CDR3 is 13 residues long. The V gene end was trimmed by 9 bases and the J gene end by 12 bases; junction bases not matched to a gene: 13. Germline values: CDR1 SNHLY, CDR2 FYNNEI. The CDR3 here is CASNSGTRGSQFF. CDR3 bases: TGTGCCAGTAACTCCGGGACTAGGGGGTCGCAGTTCTTC.

This chain links TRBV6-5 with TRBJ2-7; unclear D gene. Per the germline V gene, CDR1 is MNHEY and CDR2 is SVGAGI. The CDR3 has 14 amino acids. V lost 6 bases, J lost 0 bases, and 12 bases lay in between. The CDR3 coding sequence is TGTGCCAGCAGCCCCTCCCCTAACTCCTACGAGCAGTACTTC. Protein product: CASSPSPNSYEQYF.

This chain uses TRBV2 with TRBJ2-6; D is ambiguous. The CDR3 length is 17 residues. Germline CDR1 and CDR2: SNHLY and FYNNEI. The V end lost 3 bases, the J end lost 0 bases, and 12 bases lay between the germline ends. CDR3 sequence reads: CASSDGRSHSGANVLTF. CDR3 in DNA: TGTGCCAGCAGTGATGGTAGATCCCACTCTGGGGCCAACGTCCTGACTTTC.

V usage is TRBV2 and J usage is TRBJ1-5; TRBD1 is a possible D gene (5 bases). This CDR3 contains 14 residues. Germline-derived CDR1 and CDR2 are SNHLY and FYNNEI. The ends were cut back, 5 bases at V and 0 bases at J, with 8 bases in the middle. CDR3 sequence (DNA): TGTGCCAGCAGTTCCCAGGGTAGCAATCAGCCCCAGCATTTT. Amino acids: CASSSQGSNQPQHF.

V is TRBV7-8 and J is TRBJ2-1, with TRBD2 identical over 8 bases. From germline, CDR1 is SGHVS and CDR2 FQNEAQ. This CDR3 is 15 amino acids long. V trimming: 5 bases; J trimming: 6 bases; junction bases outside the gene matches: 9. CDR3 sequence reads: CASSQRLASSNEQFF. The CDR3 DNA reads TGTGCCAGCAGCCAAAGACTAGCGTCAAGCAATGAGCAGTTCTTC.

The gene calls are TRBV5-8 and TRBJ2-7; D call uncertain. Germline V gene lookup returns CDR1 SGHTS and CDR2 YDEGEE. This CDR3 spans 11 amino acids. The germline V and J ends were trimmed by 5 bases and 4 bases, with 7 bases remaining between them. The CDR3 DNA sequence: TGTGCCAGCAGAACATTTTACGAGCAGTACTTC. Encoded protein: CASRTFYEQYF.

This clone was detected only once. This rearrangement joins TRBV11-2 to TRBJ1-4; 8 nucleotides agree with TRBD1. Germline values: CDR1 SGHAT, CDR2 FQNNGV. Unmatched junction bases numbered 7, after V lost 8 bases and J lost 8 bases. The CDR3 totals 13 residues. The CDR3 nucleotides are TGTGCCAGCTGTAAGGACAGGGAAGAAAAACTGTTTTTT. This translates into CASCKDREEKLFF.

V gene TRBV5-4 combines with J gene TRBJ2-3; 7 bases fit TRBD1. V lost 0 bases, J lost 4 bases, and 8 bases stayed unmatched. The germline gives CDR1 SGHNT, CDR2 YYREEE (reference sequence). The length of the CDR3 is 16 residues. The CDR3 reads CASSLVKGASADTQYF. As DNA, the CDR3 is TGTGCCAGCAGCTTGGTAAAGGGGGCTTCCGCAGATACGCAGTATTTT.

The chain couples TRBV29-1 to TRBJ2-3; 7 bases are a match to TRBD1. V shed 4 bases and J 4 bases; nucleotides not matched to a gene: 2. This CDR3 comprises 12 residues. CDR1 SQVTM and CDR2 ANQGSEA come from the germline V gene. The CDR3 nucleotides are TGCAGCGTTGGAACAGGGGCAGATACGCAGTATTTT. It translates to CSVGTGADTQYF.